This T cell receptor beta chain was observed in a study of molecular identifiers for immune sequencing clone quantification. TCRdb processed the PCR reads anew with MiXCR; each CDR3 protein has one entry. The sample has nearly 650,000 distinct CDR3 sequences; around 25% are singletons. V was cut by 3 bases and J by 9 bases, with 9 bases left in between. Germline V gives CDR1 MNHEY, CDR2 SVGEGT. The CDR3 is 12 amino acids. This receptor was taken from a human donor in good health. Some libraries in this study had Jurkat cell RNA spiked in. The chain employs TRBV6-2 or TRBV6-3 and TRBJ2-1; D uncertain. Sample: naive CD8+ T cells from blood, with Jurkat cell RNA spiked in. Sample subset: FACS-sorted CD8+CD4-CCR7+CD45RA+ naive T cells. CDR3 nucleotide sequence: TGTGCCAGCAGTTATATTAGCAGTGAGCAGTTCTTC. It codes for CASSYISSEQFF.